The clone carrying this TCR beta chain was observed a handful of times. Each patient experienced a relapse that followed autologous stem cell transplantation, and brentuximab vedotin exposure varied. These data originate in a study of PD-1 blockade in classical Hodgkin lymphoma. The wider study: Patients were administered nivolumab (3 mg/kg intravenously) every 2 weeks.

Sequenced by immunoSEQ multiplex PCR; TCRdb stores in-frame clones only, minus some. The repertoire consists of some 46,000 clones, with around 80% occurring once and the leading ten covering roughly 22%. V gave up 5 bases and J gave up 8 bases; unmatched junction bases: 0. CDR3 size: 12 residues. Per germline, CDR1 SNHLY and CDR2 FYNNEI. The chain combines TRBV2 with TRBJ1-6, with 7 bases lining up with TRBD1. The source is a human donor with classical Hodgkin lymphoma. The input for sequencing was peripheral blood mononuclear cells (PBMCs), taken before the second cycle of nivolumab. The CDR3 loop reads CASSTGDSPLHF. CDR3 nucleotide sequence: TGTGCCAGCAGTACAGGGGATTCACCCCTCCACTTT.